This is a list of T cell receptor beta chains from one sample in a study of cytomegalovirus exposure and HLA in healthy donors. Sequenced by immunoSEQ multiplex PCR; TCRdb stores in-frame clones only, minus some. The data show 150,000 to 200,000 clones, with 76% seen just once and more than 3% held by the top ten. The sequenced material came from PBMCs. These TCRs come from a male donor in good health and CMV-seronegative. Each CDR3 is given with its conserved first and last residue. Fields, in order: D gene, J gene, V gene, clone size, CDR3 DNA, CDR3 protein. The D gene is left open where the match is weak. Rows give clone size only sometimes, using once, few, many, or a class for an expanded clone.

D gene: -
J gene: TRBJ1-5
V gene: TRBV6-5
clone size: -
CDR3 DNA: TGTGCCAGCAGCTCTACAGGGATCGGTCAGCCCCAGCATTTT
CDR3 protein: CASSSTGIGQPQHF

D gene: -
J gene: TRBJ2-7
V gene: TRBV27
clone size: -
CDR3 DNA: TGTGCCAGCAGTTTCCAAACAGGTACCAGCTACGAGCAGTACTTC
CDR3 protein: CASSFQTGTSYEQYF

D gene: -
J gene: TRBJ1-6
V gene: TRBV7-3
clone size: -
CDR3 DNA: TGTGCCAGCAGCTTCGGCTATAATTCACCCCTCCACTTT
CDR3 protein: CASSFGYNSPLHF

D gene: -
J gene: TRBJ2-7
V gene: TRBV7-9
clone size: -
CDR3 DNA: TGTGCCAGCAGCTATAGCTCCTACGAGCAGTACTTC
CDR3 protein: CASSYSSYEQYF

D gene: -
J gene: TRBJ1-5
V gene: TRBV28
clone size: once
CDR3 DNA: TGTGCCAGCAGTTTATATCCTAGGACAGCTGAAAATCAGCCCCAGCATTTT
CDR3 protein: CASSLYPRTAENQPQHF

D gene: -
J gene: TRBJ2-6
V gene: TRBV5-5
clone size: once
CDR3 DNA: TGTGCCAGCAGCTTAGACACCCCGAACGTCCTGACTTTC
CDR3 protein: CASSLDTPNVLTF

D gene: TRBD2
J gene: TRBJ2-7
V gene: TRBV2
clone size: -
CDR3 DNA: TGTGCCAGCAGTAACCCGACTAGCGGACTCTACGAGCAGTACTTC
CDR3 protein: CASSNPTSGLYEQYF

D gene: -
J gene: TRBJ1-3
V gene: TRBV6-5
clone size: -
CDR3 DNA: TGTGCCAGCCACAGGTCTTCTGGAAACACCATATATTTT
CDR3 protein: CASHRSSGNTIYF

D gene: -
J gene: TRBJ2-1
V gene: TRBV7-3
clone size: -
CDR3 DNA: TGTGCCAGCAGCTTAACGTTAGCCCAGGGCATATACAATGAGCAGTTCTTC
CDR3 protein: CASSLTLAQGIYNEQFF

D gene: -
J gene: TRBJ1-4
V gene: TRBV28
clone size: -
CDR3 DNA: TGTGCCAGCAGTTCCCCTCCAACTAATGAAAAACTGTTTTTT
CDR3 protein: CASSSPPTNEKLFF

D gene: -
J gene: TRBJ2-1
V gene: TRBV4-3
clone size: -
CDR3 DNA: TGCGCCAGCAGCCAGTCAGCTAGGGGGAGAACCTACAATGAGCAGTTCTTC
CDR3 protein: CASSQSARGRTYNEQFF

D gene: TRBD2
J gene: TRBJ2-5
V gene: TRBV7-2
clone size: -
CDR3 DNA: TGTGCCAGCAGCCCCGGACTAGCGGGGGGGCCGGAGACCCAGTACTTC
CDR3 protein: CASSPGLAGGPETQYF

D gene: -
J gene: TRBJ2-7
V gene: TRBV6-1
clone size: -
CDR3 DNA: TGTGCCAGCTCGGGGGAGGGGGATAGCTCCTACGAGCAGTACTTC
CDR3 protein: CASSGEGDSSYEQYF

D gene: -
J gene: TRBJ1-3
V gene: TRBV7-2
clone size: once
CDR3 DNA: TGTGCCAGCAGCTTAGGTAGAAACACCATATATTTT
CDR3 protein: CASSLGRNTIYF

D gene: TRBD1
J gene: TRBJ2-7
V gene: TRBV14
clone size: few
CDR3 DNA: TGTGCCAGCAGCCGTACGACAGGGGTAACCTACGAGCAGTACTTC
CDR3 protein: CASSRTTGVTYEQYF

D gene: TRBD1
J gene: TRBJ1-2
V gene: TRBV10-3
clone size: -
CDR3 DNA: TGTGCCATCAGCCCGTCGACAGGGACCTATGGCTACACCTTC
CDR3 protein: CAISPSTGTYGYTF

D gene: -
J gene: TRBJ2-1
V gene: TRBV6-5
clone size: -
CDR3 DNA: TGTGCCAGCAGTTCTTCCGCCCCAGCGGTCTACAATGAGCAGTTCTTC
CDR3 protein: CASSSSAPAVYNEQFF

D gene: TRBD1
J gene: TRBJ2-6
V gene: TRBV18
clone size: -
CDR3 DNA: TGTGCCAGCTCACCCGGGACAGGAAGAGGGGCCAACGTCCTGACTTTC
CDR3 protein: CASSPGTGRGANVLTF

D gene: TRBD1
J gene: TRBJ2-7
V gene: TRBV7-8
clone size: -
CDR3 DNA: TGTGCCAGCAGACAAGGGACAGGGACCCACTACGAGCAGTACTTC
CDR3 protein: CASRQGTGTHYEQYF

D gene: -
J gene: TRBJ1-1
V gene: TRBV4-3
clone size: few
CDR3 DNA: TGCGCCAGCAGCCAACCGGGACAAGCGAACACTGAAGCTTTCTTT
CDR3 protein: CASSQPGQANTEAFF

D gene: TRBD2
J gene: TRBJ2-1
V gene: TRBV28
clone size: few
CDR3 DNA: TGTGCCAGCTTAGCGGGAGGGGCCAATGAGCAGTTCTTC
CDR3 protein: CASLAGGANEQFF

D gene: TRBD1
J gene: TRBJ2-7
V gene: TRBV5-1
clone size: -
CDR3 DNA: TGCGCCAGCAGCAAAGGACAGGGAGTAACCTACGAGCAGTACTTC
CDR3 protein: CASSKGQGVTYEQYF

D gene: TRBD1
J gene: TRBJ1-6
V gene: TRBV10-3
clone size: -
CDR3 DNA: TGTGCCATCAGGGCAGGGGGTTCCCTCAATTCACCCCTCCACTTT
CDR3 protein: CAIRAGGSLNSPLHF

D gene: -
J gene: TRBJ1-5
V gene: TRBV19
clone size: -
CDR3 DNA: TGTGCCAGTAGTATAGTGGCAGGGGTGGGCAATCAGCCCCAGCATTTT
CDR3 protein: CASSIVAGVGNQPQHF

D gene: TRBD2
J gene: TRBJ2-1
V gene: TRBV7-9
clone size: -
CDR3 DNA: TGTGCCAGCAGCCCTGAGGCTAGCGGTTACAATGAGCAGTTCTTC
CDR3 protein: CASSPEASGYNEQFF

D gene: -
J gene: TRBJ1-2
V gene: TRBV5-6
clone size: -
CDR3 DNA: TGTGCCAGCAGCTTGGCCAGGCCTAACTATGGCTACACCTTC
CDR3 protein: CASSLARPNYGYTF

D gene: TRBD1
J gene: TRBJ1-6
V gene: TRBV18
clone size: -
CDR3 DNA: TGTGCCAGCTCACCAAACCAGGGGGAAAGATCACCCCTCCACTTT
CDR3 protein: CASSPNQGERSPLHF

D gene: -
J gene: TRBJ2-5
V gene: TRBV28
clone size: -
CDR3 DNA: TGTGCCAGCAGTTTACAGGGGCTTGGGGGAGAGACCCAGTACTTC
CDR3 protein: CASSLQGLGGETQYF

D gene: -
J gene: TRBJ1-3
V gene: TRBV19
clone size: once
CDR3 DNA: TGTGCCAGTACCCCCCAACAGGGTGGAGGAAACACCATATATTTT
CDR3 protein: CASTPQQGGGNTIYF

D gene: -
J gene: TRBJ2-1
V gene: TRBV4-1
clone size: -
CDR3 DNA: TGCGCCAGCAGCCCGATGGACAGATACAATGAGCAGTTCTTC
CDR3 protein: CASSPMDRYNEQFF

D gene: TRBD2
J gene: TRBJ2-2
V gene: TRBV4-3
clone size: -
CDR3 DNA: TGCGCCAGCAGCCATCTATCCGGGACTAGGAACACCGGGGAGCTGTTTTTT
CDR3 protein: CASSHLSGTRNTGELFF

D gene: -
J gene: TRBJ2-7
V gene: TRBV28
clone size: -
CDR3 DNA: TGTGCCAGCGGGTCCGGGTCTAGCTCCTACGAGCAGTACTTC
CDR3 protein: CASGSGSSSYEQYF

D gene: TRBD1
J gene: TRBJ1-5
V gene: TRBV28
clone size: once
CDR3 DNA: TGTGCCAGCAGCACACAGGGGCTCAATCAGCCCCAGCATTTT
CDR3 protein: CASSTQGLNQPQHF

D gene: -
J gene: TRBJ2-2
V gene: TRBV7-9
clone size: -
CDR3 DNA: TGTGCCAGCAGCTTAGTATTGGGCAACGGGGAGCTGTTTTTT
CDR3 protein: CASSLVLGNGELFF

D gene: -
J gene: TRBJ1-2
V gene: TRBV7-9
clone size: -
CDR3 DNA: TGTGCCAGCAGCATACAGGGAGTAATGAACTATGGCTACACCTTC
CDR3 protein: CASSIQGVMNYGYTF

D gene: -
J gene: TRBJ1-5
V gene: TRBV28
clone size: -
CDR3 DNA: TGTGCCAGCAGTTTAGTCAGGGGCCAAAATCAGCCCCAGCATTTT
CDR3 protein: CASSLVRGQNQPQHF

D gene: TRBD1
J gene: TRBJ1-2
V gene: TRBV27
clone size: -
CDR3 DNA: TGTGCCAGCAGTGACAGGGATAGGGGTAACTATGGCTACACCTTC
CDR3 protein: CASSDRDRGNYGYTF

D gene: -
J gene: TRBJ2-7
V gene: TRBV4-3
clone size: -
CDR3 DNA: TGCGCCAGCAGCCAAGGGTCAGGGCCGAGCTCCTACGAGCAGTACTTC
CDR3 protein: CASSQGSGPSSYEQYF

D gene: -
J gene: TRBJ1-2
V gene: TRBV7-9
clone size: once
CDR3 DNA: TGTGCCAGCAGCTTCGACCCCGTTACTAGCTATGGCTACACCTTC
CDR3 protein: CASSFDPVTSYGYTF

D gene: -
J gene: TRBJ1-5
V gene: TRBV28
clone size: -
CDR3 DNA: TGTGCCAGCAGTTTATCCCGGTGGGGGGTAAGCAATCAGCCCCAGCATTTT
CDR3 protein: CASSLSRWGVSNQPQHF

D gene: -
J gene: TRBJ2-3
V gene: TRBV6-5
clone size: -
CDR3 DNA: TGTGCCAGCAGAACTAGCTATAGCACAGATACGCAGTATTTT
CDR3 protein: CASRTSYSTDTQYF

D gene: -
J gene: TRBJ1-2
V gene: TRBV7-2
clone size: -
CDR3 DNA: TGTGCCAGCAGCTTACACACCGGGACATTGAACTATGGCTACACCTTC
CDR3 protein: CASSLHTGTLNYGYTF

D gene: -
J gene: TRBJ1-3
V gene: TRBV7-8
clone size: -
CDR3 DNA: TGTGCCAGCAGCTTAGGTGGCAGGGCGGCTGGAAACACCATATATTTT
CDR3 protein: CASSLGGRAAGNTIYF